Included here is one TCR beta chain sequence, with context. This clonotype has at least ten counts. The target of this receptor is not known. Base quality data are lacking; no much larger clone is found one base away. This sample is part of a study of neurological immune-mediated disorders (dated by TCRdb to between 2017 and 2020). As for the study more broadly: Peripheral blood TCR-beta repertoires from patients with HTLV-I-associated myelopathy (HAM/TSP), patients with multiple sclerosis, and healthy controls were compared in the study using UMI-based sequencing. The cohort included approximately 68 subjects: 14 with HAM/TSP, about 35 with multiple sclerosis, and 20 or so healthy controls. Alongside PBMC samples, the set of some 97 TCR-beta libraries contained longitudinal samples, technical triplicates, and paired CD4+ and CD8+ T-cell subsets that had been sorted. Points the paper makes about the study in general: The highest TCR clonal expansion was observed in HAM/TSP patients, whereas the lowest was observed in MS patients, even when compared with healthy controls. Expanded clones from different subjects shared no identical CDR3 amino acid sequences, which suggests that TCR-beta repertoires were private in all groups.

cDNA was synthesized by template-switch 5'RACE using a primer carrying a 10-nucleotide random unique molecular identifier by which each TCR transcript was tagged. Each sequencing run produced over 160 million TCR-beta sequences covering 15-18 subjects. The RNeasy kit was used to extract total RNA. Using the KAPA Real-time Library Amplification kit, TCR-beta VDJ regions were amplified with primers for the TCR constant region and the 5'RACE anchor. Sample indexes and Illumina adaptors were added in a first PCR, and a second PCR then increased library yield. The roughly 650 bp TCR product was size-selected on a 2% E-gel SizeSelection system after Ampure bead purification. Before pooling, libraries had their quality checked on a Bioanalyzer, their concentration measured with Qubit, and their quantity determined with the Kapa Library Quantification kit. An Illumina HiSeq 2500 sequenced the libraries paired-end 2 x 150 bp. To increase sequence diversity, roughly 24-32% phiX was spiked into each library pool. In the original analysis: Quality-filtered reads were processed with the UMI-based MiGEC pipeline, which removed over 75% of raw TCR sequences during error correction. IMGT germline references were used for aligning VDJ genes, and each clonotype was defined as a unique CDR3 amino acid sequence together with its V-J genes. Clonal expansion, Shannon diversity and CDR3 relatedness (CalcPairwiseDistances, ClusterSamples) were evaluated with VDJtools, and phylogenetic trees were built with CLCbio workbench. Expanded clones were defined as having at least 8 unique UMIs, based on coefficient-of-variation modelling across technical triplicates. The public sequencing data were trimmed at Q25 with fastp and processed into clonotypes with MiXCR by TCRdb, which kept only in-frame beta chains. Each entry merges the rows of one CDR3 protein and shows their most common DNA and genes. V and J calls and clone size were set by TCRdb, not the authors. Within this sample are 25,000 to 35,000 distinct CDR3 sequences, with approximately 4% of them counted one time only. The ten largest clones add up to roughly 25% of the sample.

The healthy controls were volunteers from a blood bank in Maryland, USA. Sorted-subset TCR libraries were prepared from about 1 million sorted CD4+ or CD8+ T cells. Peripheral blood underwent Ficoll-Hypaque density gradient centrifugation to isolate PBMCs, which were then cryopreserved in liquid nitrogen. The study also sequenced paired sorted CD4+ and CD8+ subsets from healthy controls, HAM/TSP patients and MS patients. Between the V and J ends, shortened by 9 bases and 4 bases respectively, the junction contains 10 bases. Based on the germline V gene, the CDR1 and CDR2 sequences are MNHEY and SVGAGI. From the cysteine up to the phenylalanine, the CDR3 has a length of 11 residues. CDR3 DNA is the only sequence kept; it has 33 bases, read in frame from the first base.

The chain employs TRBV6-5 and TRBJ2-7; matching of 5 bases hints at TRBD1 as the D gene. The sequence was collected from a woman aged 40 to 55 in good health. The sequenced sample consisted of CD4+ T cells from blood. The nucleotide sequence reads as follows: TGTGCCAGTAAAAGGGGATACGAGCAGTACTTC. Translated, it reads CASKRGYEQYF.